The clone carrying this TCR beta chain showed up just a few times. Assay: immunoSEQ multiplex PCR; the TCRdb copy retains only in-frame clones and omits some. The sample holds a few hundred thousand clones, approximately 83% seen once. This entry is derived from a study of blood T cell repertoires in COVID-19. The wider study: Sites in the United States, Italy and Spain provided acute and convalescent COVID-19 samples. T cells, B-cell-depleted T cells, or PBMCs provided the cDNA or gDNA that served as material.

From germline, CDR1 is SGHNT and CDR2 YYREEE (reference sequence). V was pared by 3 bases and J by 1 base, with 2 bases of the junction left unmatched. CDR3 length: 15 residues. Participants were aged about 18 to 89 years from around 24 US areas. Cohorts were determined from participant-reported clinical history. The chain combines TRBV5-4 with TRBJ2-5; 11 bases agree with TRBD2. The receptor was derived from a woman between 45 and 60 years old who had recovered from COVID-19. The sequenced material came from PBMCs or T cells enriched from blood (not recorded which). In DNA form, the CDR3 reads TGTGCCAGCAGCTGGGGGACTAGCGGCCAAGAGACCCAGTACTTC. Its translation is CASSWGTSGQETQYF.